This T cell receptor beta chain was obtained from a study of blood T cells in healthy people across ages (dated by TCRdb to about 2015). General notes on the study: Template switching captured roughly one uniquely barcoded TCR beta cDNA molecule per two T cells in model experiments. Four age groups were formed from the donors: young (average around 15 years), middle-aged (around 40), aged (about 62) and long-lived (around 80). Two additional independent replicas of 1 million unique cDNA reads from the same blood draw were analyzed for two donors (one aged 18 to 30 and one aged 80 or older). To track age-related changes in TCR beta repertoire diversity, the study relied on deep sequencing normalized with unique cDNA molecular identifiers. What the authors observed across the whole study: Since profiling was done on bulk unsorted PBMCs, naive and antigen-experienced compartments could not be conclusively compared. Estimates of total diversity from one million sequenced T cells were regarded as lower bounds and underestimates. Compared with the aged group, more naive CD4+ T cells, fewer expanded clones and increased TCR diversity were shown by the long-lived group, suggesting age selection. Because the CMV infection status of the donors was unknown, age-related changes in expanded clonotypes may potentially have been confounded. As age increased, observed TCR beta diversity per million T cells dropped in a roughly linear way, and a significant reduction was already evident by age 40. The percentage of naive T cells measured by flow cytometry correlated strongly with observed TCR beta diversity.

The library was obtained by 5' RACE. The sequencing machine was an Illumina HiSeq 2500. A second PCR of about 7 to 12 cycles was performed with a sample-barcoded 5' primer and a J-beta primer mix. A template-switch 5' adaptor carrying 12 random nucleotides introduced a unique molecular identifier onto each TCR beta cDNA molecule. At least 2.5 million CDR3-containing paired-end reads were obtained from each sample. First-strand cDNA was synthesized from all RNA with the Mint cDNA synthesis kit, primed by a TRBC-specific oligonucleotide. Following uracil-DNA glycosylase treatment, all cDNA underwent a first 18-cycle PCR with the universal primers M1SS and BC2_uni_R. In the paper's pipeline: Each sample was normalized by randomly selecting 1 million high-quality reads, each carrying a distinct molecular identifier. Reads sharing molecular identifiers were discarded rather than binned into consensus sequences. CDR3 identification, clonotype clustering and error correction used MiTCR with a Q25 quality threshold and the strictest error-elimination algorithm. A nonparametric unseen species model with Euler transformation was used to estimate a lower bound on total TCR beta diversity. The public reads were reprocessed in TCRdb via fastp at Q25 and MiXCR, keeping in-frame beta chains. A single entry per CDR3 protein holds the most common genes and DNA from its merged rows. Here the V and J calls rest on TCRdb's processing, not on the authors' analysis. Here the sample has roughly 1 million distinct CDR3 sequences; 20% to 25% occur a single time. The ten largest clones add up to 0.75% of the sample.

As for this clonotype: Its antigen target is currently unknown. Per-base quality was not reported, and no clone a single base away is much larger than it.

Systemically healthy Caucasian individuals from Russia, approximately 39 in total and aged roughly 6 to 95 years, were included as donors. Each donor gave 9.5 to 10 milliliters of peripheral blood, drawn into EDTA-treated Vacutainer tubes. Ficoll-Paque density-gradient centrifugation was used to isolate PBMCs, with at least 6 million per sample. Total RNA was extracted from PBMCs with Trizol reagent, with at least 5.5 micrograms obtained per sample. The percentages of naive CD45RAhigh/CD27high T cells were determined by flow cytometry on a PBMC aliquot from every donor. For CDR1 and CDR2, the germline V gene lists MDHEN and SYDVKM. The CDR3 runs 14 amino acids, cysteine and phenylalanine included. Left in the record is the CDR3 DNA by itself, 42 bases read in frame from the first base. Deletion took 5 bases off V and 5 bases off J, with a span of 15 bases between the germline ends. In addition, the sample was reused for a study of T cells of mothers and their children. The second study's paper adds: Donors were nine systemically healthy Caucasian individuals: three mothers and their six children. cDNA synthesis consumed the entire amount of extracted RNA, loaded at approximately 1.6 ug RNA in each 15 ul reaction. In the second PCR, the M1S primer added sample barcodes and 2-4 random nucleotides. Over 8 million TCR beta CDR3 reads were obtained for each mother, and 2.5 million to 3 million reads were obtained for each child. In both related and unrelated pairs, thymic selection shapes the output of TCR recombination in a similar way, with inherited differences having only a minor effect. Related mother-child pairs always showed normalized repertoire overlap that was slightly higher than in unrelated mother-child pairs, though the difference was never significant. With a sensitivity of approximately 100 clones per million clonotypes, no persistent microchimeric T cell clones were detected. In the study, deep NGS was used to compare the TCR beta repertoires of mothers and children, and features distinguishing related mother-child pairs from unrelated individuals were sought. The mean age was roughly 36 +/- 4 years for the mothers and 11 +/- 4 years for the children. After adapters were ligated using NEBNext reagents, the libraries underwent 100+100 nt paired-end sequencing on an Illumina HiSeq 2000. To prevent cross-contamination, the mother and child libraries were prepared one month apart and sequenced in separate runs. For each donor, between about 450,000 and 2,300,000 distinct TCR beta clonotypes were identified. Naive TCR beta clonotypes were estimated from low-frequency clonotypes matched to each donor's FACS-determined naive share, without sorting.

The receptor was isolated from a girl aged 2-15 years in good health. The sequencing input was blood. The rearrangement joined TRBV28 to TRBJ2-5; TRBD1 is perhaps the D gene, given 6 matching bases. The base sequence is TGTGCCAGCAGTCCCCGACAGGTTCTTGAGACCCAGTACTTC. The encoded protein is CASSPRQVLETQYF.